The 22 T cell receptor beta chains listed next were all sequenced from one sample in a study of CXCR3-negative and CXCR3-positive naive CD8 T cells. Study-wide points: CXCR3-expressing naive cells carried TRB CDR3s more hydrophobic than those of CXCR3-negative naive cells.

The TRB libraries of cDNA were built by UMI-labeled 5' RACE. TCRdb reprocessed the 5' RACE reads, keeping one entry per CDR3 protein, no DNA. This listing includes some 99,000 distinct CDR3 sequences. The antigens for these receptors are not known. The sequencing input was naive CXCR3+ CD8+ T cells from blood. Subset of the sample: CD45RO-CCR7+CD27+CD95- naive CD8+ T cells expressing CXCR3 (TNR3+). These receptors originate from a human donor in good health. Some clones in this sample may be carry-over from other donors' samples.

The chain links TRBV2 to TRBJ2-2; TCRdb designates TRBD2, a call that cannot be tested without DNA. The CDR3 totals 16 residues. Per germline, CDR1 SNHLY and CDR2 FYNNEI. CDR3 in amino acids: CASRAKGPRGDGELFF.

The CDR3 region is CATATDSYGYTF. The J gene is TRBJ1-2, the V gene TRBV18. The CDR3 runs 12 residues. Germline V gene data show CDR1 as KGHSH and CDR2 as LQKENI.

V and J are TRBV25-1 and TRBJ2-7. The CDR3 consists of 11 residues. Germline V gene sequence: CDR1 MGHDK, CDR2 SYGVNS. CDR3 sequence: CASSESHEQYF.

The chain links TRBV30 to TRBJ2-1; TCRdb selects TRBD1, and the lack of DNA leaves this call unchecked. The CDR3 contains 12 residues. Germline V gene lookup returns CDR1 GTSNPN and CDR2 SVGIG (reference sequence). CDR3 protein: CAWSLGGNEQFF.

The chain joins TRBV6-5 to TRBJ2-1; lacking DNA, the TRBD1 call made by TCRdb goes unchecked. Germline lookup yields CDR1 MNHEY and CDR2 SVGAGI. The CDR3 is 13 amino acids. This chain's CDR3 is CASPPSGYNEQFF.

The gene calls are TRBV20-1 and TRBJ2-7; TCRdb outputs TRBD1, but without DNA this stays unchecked. CDR3 length: 17 residues. Germline values: CDR1 DFQATT, CDR2 SNEGSKA (reference sequence). The CDR3 sequence: CSARSTTGQGALYEQYF.

This sequence joins TRBV20-1 and TRBJ2-7; TCRdb's assignment of TRBD1 cannot be checked, as there is no DNA. The CDR3 totals 14 residues. Germline V CDR1 and CDR2: DFQATT, SNEGSKA (reference sequence). The CDR3 is CSARGSGAIPEQYF.

The chain uses TRBV29-1 and TRBJ2-5; the D call from TCRdb, TRBD2, cannot be confirmed without DNA. This CDR3 has 15 amino acids. CDR1 is SQVTM and CDR2 is ANQGSEA in the germline V gene. The CDR3 reads CSVAPPGGRYETQYF.

The CDR3 loop reads CASSPPEGGSYEQYF. This chain links TRBV18 with TRBJ2-7; TCRdb's assignment of TRBD1 cannot be checked, as there is no DNA. Looked up from germline, CDR1 is KGHSH and CDR2 is LQKENI. The CDR3 contains 15 residues.

The CDR3 protein is CSVEWTGAKETQYF. The V and J genes are TRBV29-1 and TRBJ2-5; lacking DNA, the TRBD1 call made by TCRdb goes unchecked. This CDR3 comprises 14 residues. CDR1 is SQVTM, CDR2 ANQGSEA, per germline.

J is TRBJ2-5 and V is TRBV7-2. CDR3 length: 14 residues. Germline V gives CDR1 SGHTA, CDR2 FQGNSA. The CDR3 spells CASSPLADQETQYF.

The CDR3 protein is CASSSWGSNTGELFF. The chain has TRBV6-2 or TRBV6-3 and TRBJ2-2; as DNA is missing, the TRBD1 call by TCRdb cannot be tested. This CDR3 has 15 amino acids. Germline CDR1 MNHEY, CDR2 SVGEGT.

The rearrangement links TRBV2 to TRBJ1-1; TCRdb lists TRBD1, though no DNA is available to test this call. From germline, CDR1 is SNHLY and CDR2 FYNNEI. This CDR3 has 13 residues. CDR3 in amino acids: CAIRDSIDTEAFF.

The rearrangement joins TRBV7-8 to TRBJ2-1; TCRdb selects TRBD2, and the lack of DNA leaves this call unchecked. The germline V gene has CDR1 SGHVS and CDR2 FQNEAQ. The CDR3 is made up of 19 amino acids. The CDR3 is CASSYVDSLAGGPYNEQFF.

This chain's CDR3 is CSAPKGWGQGAYEQYF. The rearrangement links TRBV20-1 to TRBJ2-7; TCRdb names TRBD1, which stays unverified in the absence of DNA. The CDR3 totals 16 residues. Germline V lookup: CDR1 DFQATT, CDR2 SNEGSKA (reference sequence).

The chain links TRBV20-1 to TRBJ1-2; TCRdb gives TRBD1 as the D gene, but with no DNA this cannot be confirmed. Germline V gives CDR1 DFQATT, CDR2 SNEGSKA (reference sequence). The CDR3 is 13 residues long. The CDR3: CSADDREVYGYTF.

This rearrangement joins TRBV7-9 to TRBJ2-3; absent DNA, TCRdb's TRBD1 call cannot be checked. The CDR3 runs 16 residues. Per the germline V gene, CDR1 is SEHNR and CDR2 is FQNEAQ (reference sequence). This chain's CDR3 is CASSPIPGTGTDTQYF.

The rearrangement uses TRBV20-1 and TRBJ2-1; there is no DNA to check the TCRdb D call of TRBD2. From germline, CDR1 is DFQATT and CDR2 SNEGSKA (reference sequence). The CDR3 is 16 amino acids. The CDR3 loop is CSASGPRPFEYNEQFF.

This chain connects TRBV12-3 or TRBV12-4 to TRBJ1-2. The CDR3 consists of 11 residues. The CDR3 region is CASRTLYGYTF.

The chain combines TRBV19 with TRBJ2-1; the D call from TCRdb, TRBD2, cannot be confirmed without DNA. This CDR3 has 18 residues. CDR1 LNHDA and CDR2 SQIVND come from the germline V gene (reference sequence). This chain's CDR3 is CASSFTSGGKYSYNEQFF.

The CDR3 is CASSLRRFSETSTDTQYF. The rearrangement joins TRBV5-6 to TRBJ2-3. CDR3 size: 18 residues. Germline CDR1 reads SGHDT; CDR2 reads YYEEEE.

This chain uses TRBV4-3 with TRBJ2-7; TCRdb indicates TRBD1, and absent DNA this call remains unverified. CDR3 size: 15 residues. Germline CDR1 LGHNA, CDR2 YSLEER. This CDR3 is CASSQDRQSVYEQYF.